The 22 T cell receptor beta chains below come from one sample, sequenced in a study of T cell responses to AZD1222 COVID-19 vaccine. TCRdb's table, derived via immunoSEQ multiplex PCR, lists solely in-frame clones and lacks some. This table holds 90,000 to 110,000 clones, roughly 90% found once. This specimen consisted of peripheral blood, obtained on day 0 of AZD1222 vaccination. These receptor sequences come from an adult in good health.

This clone occurred once. The chain employs TRBV6-6 and TRBJ1-6, with D possibly TRBD1 on 6 matching bases. CDR1 is MNHNY and CDR2 is SVGAGI in the germline V gene (reference sequence). Trimming removed 7 bases from V and 9 bases from J, with 16 bases in between. The CDR3 runs 14 residues. This chain's CDR3 is CASNQGSRFSPLHF. DNA of the CDR3: TGTGCCAGCAATCAGGGGAGTAGGTTTTCACCCCTCCACTTT.

CDR3 bases: TGTGCCAGTAGTATGGGTTTGGGGGTGACTGAAGCTTTCTTT. Residues: CASSMGLGVTEAFF. This sequence joins TRBV19 and TRBJ1-1, with D possibly matching TRBD1 (5 bases). The CDR3 spans 14 residues. The germline V gene has CDR1 LNHDA and CDR2 SQIVND (reference sequence). Between the trimmed V and J ends, which lost 3 bases and 5 bases, there was a span of 13 bases.

This chain connects TRBV4-1 to TRBJ2-1; 13 bases map to TRBD2. The V gene's germline CDR1 is MGHRA and CDR2 YSYEKL. V was clipped by 1 base and J by 5 bases; unmatched bases: 8. The CDR3 has 18 amino acids. CDR3 bases: TGCGCCAGCAGCCAAGGGGCGACTAGCGGGAGGTTCAACAATGAGCAGTTCTTC. It codes for CASSQGATSGRFNNEQFF.

This clone was recorded once. This chain connects TRBV11-2 to TRBJ1-4, with D hard to call. The V end lost 5 bases, the J end lost 0 bases, and 4 bases lay between the germline ends. CDR1 and CDR2 (germline): SGHAT, FQNNGV. This CDR3 contains 13 residues. CDR3 DNA sequence: TGTGCCAGCAGCCCCTCAACTAATGAAAAACTGTTTTTT. This encodes CASSPSTNEKLFF.

V usage is TRBV28 and J usage is TRBJ2-7; TRBD2 agrees at 7 bases. The V gene end was trimmed by 4 bases and the J gene end by 4 bases; junction bases not matched to a gene: 7. The CDR3 extends over 14 amino acids. Per the germline V gene, CDR1 is MDHEN and CDR2 is SYDVKM. DNA of the CDR3: TGTGCCAGCAGTTCGACGGGGAGGGCTTACGAGCAGTACTTC. The encoded protein is CASSSTGRAYEQYF.

The chain is built from TRBV3-1 (or the pseudogene TRBV3-2) and TRBJ2-1, with 8 bases lining up with TRBD2. V shed 5 bases, J shed 7 bases, and the junction held 13 bases outside the gene matches. The germline V gene encodes CDR1 LGHDT and CDR2 YNNKEL (reference sequence). This CDR3 region has 16 residues. The CDR3 protein is CASSNPLTGGLNEQFF. The CDR3 bases are TGTGCCAGCAGCAACCCCCTAACGGGGGGGTTAAATGAGCAGTTCTTC.

The gene calls are TRBV28 and TRBJ1-5; D may be TRBD1 (5 bases). Germline V gene sequence: CDR1 MDHEN, CDR2 SYDVKM. CDR3 size: 14 residues. Trimming removed 6 bases at V and 6 bases at J, with 15 bases between. The CDR3 DNA reads as TGTGCCAGCAGACGGGGAGGGGTACCTCAGCCCCAGCATTTT. Its translation: CASRRGGVPQPQHF.

V is TRBV29-1 and J is TRBJ2-3, with D uncertain. CDR1 SQVTM and CDR2 ANQGSEA come from the germline V gene. The V end was cut by 5 bases, the J end by 0 bases, with 9 bases between. This CDR3 comprises 13 residues. CDR3 coding DNA: TGCAGCGTTAAATCCTTAAGCACAGATACGCAGTATTTT. Amino acids: CSVKSLSTDTQYF.

The chain couples TRBV7-2 to TRBJ2-2; D ambiguous. Trimming removed 2 bases at V and 1 base at J, with 8 bases between. The CDR3 runs to 15 residues. Looked up from germline, CDR1 is SGHTA and CDR2 is FQGNSA. The CDR3 is CASSLSYENTGELFF. The CDR3, as DNA: TGTGCCAGCAGCTTAAGCTATGAGAACACCGGGGAGCTGTTTTTT.

This rearrangement joins TRBV23-1 to TRBJ2-7, with TRBD2 as a possible D gene (6 bases). TRBV23-1 is an ORF; its function is uncertain. The CDR3 has 14 residues. The ends were cut back, 2 bases at V and 3 bases at J, with 11 bases in the middle. The CDR3 bases are TGCGCCAGCAGTCAACTGACGGGACTCTACGAGCAGTACTTC. It is translated as CASSQLTGLYEQYF.

The chain employs TRBV10-3 and TRBJ1-5, with D perhaps TRBD1 (5 bases). V shed 6 bases and J shed 5 bases, with 11 bases lying between them. CDR1 and CDR2 from the germline V gene are ENHRY and SYGVKD. This CDR3 spans 13 amino acids. In nucleotides, the CDR3 is TGTGCCATCAGCTTTTCGGGGGATCAGCCCCAGCATTTT. Its protein is CAISFSGDQPQHF.

The CDR3 here is CASRSSGGSYEQYF. DNA for the CDR3: TGTGCCAGCAGATCTAGCGGGGGGTCCTACGAGCAGTACTTC. The V gene is TRBV5-6, the J gene TRBJ2-7; 11 bases are shared with TRBD2. Per germline, CDR1 SGHDT and CDR2 YYEEEE. Germline trimming cut 5 bases from V and 1 base from J; bases unmatched to any gene: 2. The CDR3 totals 14 residues.

The chain recombines TRBV2 with TRBJ2-7; D is unresolved. Trimming left V 5 bases short and J 6 bases short, with 8 bases between. This CDR3 comprises 11 residues. Germline V CDR1 and CDR2: SNHLY, FYNNEI. The CDR3 loop is CASSPQAEQYF. CDR3 nucleotides: TGTGCCAGCAGTCCGCAAGCCGAGCAGTACTTC. Supplemented by reference TRBV2 and TRBJ2-7, the full variable domain reads EPEVTQTPSHQVTQMGQEVILRCVPISNHLYFYWYRQILGQKVEFLVSFYNNEISEKSEIFDDQFSVERPDGSNFTLKIRSTKLEDSAMYFCASSPQAEQYFGPGTRLTVT.

The chain is built from TRBV10-2 and TRBJ2-5, with D tentatively TRBD2 (5 bases). Germline V gives CDR1 WSHSY, CDR2 SAAADI. Trimming took 5 bases from V and 6 from J, leaving 13 bases between them. The CDR3 spans 13 residues. The CDR3 nucleotides read TGCGCCAGCAGTTTTGGAGGCCAGAAGACCCAGTACTTC. Translating it yields CASSFGGQKTQYF.

The V call is TRBV7-9, the J call TRBJ2-7, with D possibly called TRBD1 or TRBD2 (5 bases each). The CDR3 sequence is 13 residues long. Germline CDR1 is SEHNR and CDR2 is FQNEAQ (reference sequence). Deletions cut 4 bases from V and 3 bases from J, with 10 bases between. The CDR3 sequence is CASSSGRFYEQYF. The DNA of the CDR3 is TGTGCCAGCAGCTCGGGACGGTTCTACGAGCAGTACTTC.

The J gene is TRBJ2-2, the V gene TRBV2; TRBD1 aligns across 10 bases. Germline CDR1 reads SNHLY; CDR2 reads FYNNEI. V was pared by 5 bases and J by 7 bases, with 7 bases of the junction left unmatched. There are 15 residues in the CDR3. In DNA form, the CDR3 reads TGTGCCAGCAGTCGGGACAGGGGTAATTTCGGGGAGCTGTTTTTT. Its protein product is CASSRDRGNFGELFF.

This chain uses TRBV7-6 with TRBJ2-5; D uncertain. The length of the CDR3 is 13 residues. The V gene's germline CDR1 is SGHVS and CDR2 FNYEAQ. With 1 base removed from V and 1 base from J, the gap between germline ends came to 4 bases. CDR3 bases: TGTGCCAGCAGCTTAGGAGGCCAAGAGACCCAGTACTTC. Protein product: CASSLGGQETQYF.

V is TRBV19 and J is TRBJ1-5, with D unclear. Trimming left V 4 bases short and J 4 bases short, with 5 bases between. The CDR3 spans 12 residues. Germline V gene data show CDR1 as LNHDA and CDR2 as SQIVND (reference sequence). In nucleotides, the CDR3 is TGTGCCAGTAGTAGGGTAAATCAGCCCCAGCATTTT. It specifies CASSRVNQPQHF.

The chain recombines TRBV27 with TRBJ1-1, with D possibly TRBD1 on 5 matching bases. With 3 bases removed from V and 10 bases from J, the gap between germline ends came to 12 bases. From germline, CDR1 is MNHEY and CDR2 SMNVEV (reference sequence). The CDR3 contains 12 residues. CDR3 protein: CASSFLKGRAFF. The CDR3 coding sequence is TGTGCCAGCAGTTTCCTCAAGGGGAGAGCTTTCTTT.

The chain combines TRBV19 with TRBJ1-4; 7 bases match TRBD1. The CDR3 is 13 residues long. Germline values: CDR1 LNHDA, CDR2 SQIVND (reference sequence). V shed 2 bases, J shed 10 bases, and the junction held 4 bases outside the gene matches. The CDR3, as DNA: TGTGCCAGTAGTATAAGTCCAGGGGGAAAACTGTTTTTT. This translates into CASSISPGGKLFF.

This chain connects TRBV4-2 to TRBJ2-6, with 7 bases identical to TRBD2. The CDR3 length is 16 residues. CDR1 LGHNA and CDR2 YNFKEQ come from the germline V gene. The V segment lost 2 bases and the J segment 3 bases; nucleotides outside the gene matches: 4. The CDR3 coding sequence is TGTGCCAGCAGCCAAATTGGGGGGGATGGGGCCAACGTCCTGACTTTC. It codes for CASSQIGGDGANVLTF.

This clone appeared a single time. The rearrangement uses TRBV11-3 and TRBJ1-1, with D hard to call. Germline V gene data show CDR1 as SGHNT and CDR2 as YENEEA. This CDR3 region has 13 residues. V was trimmed by 5 bases and J by 1 base, leaving 8 bases between them. This chain's CDR3 is CASSVNRNTEAFF. CDR3 bases: TGTGCCAGCAGCGTAAACAGGAACACTGAAGCTTTCTTT. The complete variable domain, with remaining parts taken from reference TRBV11-3 and TRBJ1-1, reads EAGVVQSPRYKIIEKKQPVAFWCNPISGHNTLYWYLQNLGQGPELLIRYENEEAVDDSQLPKDRFSAERLKGVDSTLKIQPAELGDSAVYLCASSVNRNTEAFFGQGTRLTVV.